A single sample gave rise to the 9 T cell receptor beta chains below, sequenced in a study of beta chain features in type 1 diabetes. Every isolated RNA sample was fully reverse transcribed, so sequencing captured expressed TCRB transcripts. Profiling relied on immunoSEQ multiplex PCR, and the TCRdb table lists in-frame clones only, not all of them. The sample consists of roughly 380,000 clones, 15% to 20% of them appearing once. Sequencing input: naive CD4+ T cells from blood. The receptors were sampled from a woman in her late teens or twenties in good health.

The table lists this clone with a few counts. V and J are TRBV2 and TRBJ2-3; D is unresolved. Germline CDR1 reads SNHLY; CDR2 reads FYNNEI. V gave up 0 bases and J gave up 6 bases, with 10 bases separating them. The CDR3 contains 14 residues. The CDR3 sequence: CASSEALPQDTQYF. CDR3 DNA: TGTGCCAGCAGTGAAGCGCTTCCACAGGATACGCAGTATTTT. The full variable domain, rest sourced from reference TRBV2 and TRBJ2-3, is EPEVTQTPSHQVTQMGQEVILRCVPISNHLYFYWYRQILGQKVEFLVSFYNNEISEKSEIFDDQFSVERPDGSNFTLKIRSTKLEDSAMYFCASSEALPQDTQYFGPGTRLTVL.

The V and J genes are TRBV4-3 and TRBJ1-1; TRBD1 is a possible D gene (6 bases). V was cut by 1 base and J by 1 base, with 10 bases left in between. Germline V gene sequence: CDR1 LGHNA, CDR2 YSLEER. CDR3 length: 15 amino acids. The CDR3 region is CASSQVLGQNTEAFF. CDR3 sequence (DNA): TGCGCCAGCAGCCAAGTTCTGGGACAGAACACTGAAGCTTTCTTT.

The chain employs TRBV19 and TRBJ2-1; D is possibly TRBD2 (7 bases). The germline V and J ends were trimmed by 7 bases and 3 bases, with 16 bases remaining between them. Germline V gene data show CDR1 as LNHDA and CDR2 as SQIVND (reference sequence). The CDR3 length is 15 residues. The CDR3 sequence is CASTLRGGGYNEQFF. DNA of the CDR3: TGTGCCAGTACCCTACGAGGGGGGGGCTACAATGAGCAGTTCTTC.

The CDR3: CASSTSWTGGRTGELFF. The DNA for the CDR3 is TGTGCCAGCAGCACAAGTTGGACAGGAGGGCGGACCGGGGAGCTGTTTTTT. The chain has TRBV7-2 and TRBJ2-2, with D possibly TRBD1 on 7 matching bases. The CDR3 is 17 amino acids. V lost 5 bases and J lost 5, with 21 bases in between. The germline V gene encodes CDR1 SGHTA and CDR2 FQGNSA.

This sequence joins TRBV29-1 and TRBJ1-1; TRBD1 aligns across 8 bases. With 2 bases clipped from V and 5 bases from J, the junction kept 7 bases outside the gene matches. This CDR3 is 14 amino acids long. Germline V gene sequence: CDR1 SQVTM, CDR2 ANQGSEA. The CDR3 region has the DNA TGCAGCGTTGAACCTCAGGGGGCGAGGACTGAAGCTTTCTTT. Encoded protein: CSVEPQGARTEAFF.

This clone was picked up a small number of times. The rearrangement joins TRBV30 to TRBJ2-2; 10 bases align to TRBD1. CDR3 length: 17 residues. With 4 bases clipped from V and 1 base from J, the junction kept 9 bases outside the gene matches. Germline CDR1 is GTSNPN and CDR2 is SVGIG (reference sequence). The DNA for the CDR3 is TGTGCCTGGACCTTACCGGGACAGGGGCTGAACACCGGGGAGCTGTTTTTT. Its protein product is CAWTLPGQGLNTGELFF.

This clone was recorded a few times. The chain employs TRBV11-2 and TRBJ2-5, with 7 bases matching TRBD2. The CDR3 length is 18 residues. Germline lookup yields CDR1 SGHAT and CDR2 FQNNGV. The ends lost 5 bases at V and 0 bases at J; junction bases unmatched: 15. CDR3 loop: CASSSGIHSGPYQETQYF. CDR3 DNA: TGTGCCAGCAGCAGCGGGATACATAGCGGCCCGTACCAAGAGACCCAGTACTTC.

The chain employs TRBV6-8 and TRBJ2-5; D might be TRBD2 (6 bases). CDR1 is MNHGY, CDR2 SAAAGT, per germline. CDR3 size: 16 residues. V was clipped by 5 bases and J by 0 bases, with 16 bases between them. The CDR3 DNA follows: TGTGCCAGCAGTCCTGGGGTGCGGAGGGACCAAGAGACCCAGTACTTC. Protein sequence: CASSPGVRRDQETQYF.

J is TRBJ2-1 and V is TRBV2; D gene uncertain. The CDR3 has 12 amino acids. V was pared by 3 bases and J by 10 bases, with 10 bases between. Germline values: CDR1 SNHLY, CDR2 FYNNEI. The CDR3 loop is CASSDRGAEQFF. The CDR3 nucleotides read TGTGCCAGCAGTGACCGTGGAGCGGAGCAGTTCTTC.